The entry that follows covers one TCR beta chain sequence. The antigen is undetermined. This record comes from a study of radiotherapy plus CTLA-4 blockade in lung cancer. On the study more broadly: There were objective responses in approximately 20% of patients, and approximately 30% had disease control. Study-level findings and limits: Blood saw expansion of tumor-derived TCR clones after radiotherapy plus ipilimumab.

Ipilimumab CTLA-4 blockade and focal radiation were given to patients with chemo-refractory metastatic non-small-cell lung cancer. The method was immunoSEQ multiplex PCR; TCRdb's version includes in-frame clones alone and lacks a portion of them. Of some 87,000 clones in the sample, about 83% are singletons; the top ten hold about 14%. This receptor was taken from a human donor with non-small cell lung cancer that progressed on radiotherapy plus ipilimumab. The sequencing used peripheral blood, collected from a patient treated with radiotherapy plus ipilimumab.

CDR3 sequence reads: CASSPGDRSNYGYTF. CDR3 sequence (DNA): TGCGCCAGCAGCCCTGGGGACAGGTCTAACTATGGCTACACCTTC. The V call is TRBV5-1, the J call TRBJ1-2, with 8 bases fitting TRBD1. The CDR3 loop spans 15 amino acids. V was clipped by 4 bases and J by 0 bases; unmatched bases: 5. The V gene's germline CDR1 is SGHRS and CDR2 YFSETQ.